This TCR beta chain was observed in a study of blood T cell repertoires in COVID-19. Some clones are missing from TCRdb's copy, which holds only in-frame ones; the method was immunoSEQ multiplex PCR. The table has more than 95,000 clones, around four fifths seen once. Germline CDR1 SNHLY, CDR2 FYNNEI. This CDR3 has 14 residues. V dropped 7 bases and J dropped 9; count of bases not matched to a gene: 9. The TCR sequence derives from a human donor in a cohort sampled during active COVID-19. What was sequenced was peripheral blood. V usage is TRBV2 and J usage is TRBJ2-1; 10 positions match TRBD1. The CDR3 sequence: CASNSGTGVSEQFF. The CDR3 DNA follows: TGTGCCAGCAATTCCGGGACAGGGGTTAGTGAGCAGTTCTTC.